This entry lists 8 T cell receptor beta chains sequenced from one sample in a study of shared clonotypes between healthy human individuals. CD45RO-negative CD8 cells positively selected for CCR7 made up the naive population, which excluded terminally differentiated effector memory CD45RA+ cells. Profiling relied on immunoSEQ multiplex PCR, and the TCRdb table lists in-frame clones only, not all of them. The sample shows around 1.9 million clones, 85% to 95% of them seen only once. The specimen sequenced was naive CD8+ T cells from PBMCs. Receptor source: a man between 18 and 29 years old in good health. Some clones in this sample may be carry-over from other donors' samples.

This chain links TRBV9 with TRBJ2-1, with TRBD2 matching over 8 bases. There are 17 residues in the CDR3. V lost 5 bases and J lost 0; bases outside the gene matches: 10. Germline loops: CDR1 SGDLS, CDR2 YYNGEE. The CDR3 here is CASSLSSGLSSYNEQFF. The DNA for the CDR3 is TGTGCCAGCAGTCTTTCTAGCGGGCTGAGCTCCTACAATGAGCAGTTCTTC.

The CDR3 DNA follows: TGTGCCAGCAGTGAATGGGGGGGGCCCTATGGCTACACCTTC. Residues: CASSEWGGPYGYTF. The rearrangement uses TRBV25-1 and TRBJ1-2; tentatively, D is TRBD1 (6 bases). This CDR3 has 14 amino acids. Looked up from germline, CDR1 is MGHDK and CDR2 is SYGVNS. V shed 1 base and J shed 4 bases, with 10 bases lying between them.

CDR3 sequence: CASMGGTLYGYTF. CDR3 coding DNA: TGTGCCAGCATGGGGGGGACACTCTATGGCTACACCTTC. This chain uses TRBV27 with TRBJ1-2; weak D call: TRBD1 (6 bases). Germline CDR1 reads MNHEY; CDR2 reads SMNVEV (reference sequence). This CDR3 has 13 amino acids. The V end lost 7 bases, the J end lost 4 bases, and 13 bases lay between the germline ends.

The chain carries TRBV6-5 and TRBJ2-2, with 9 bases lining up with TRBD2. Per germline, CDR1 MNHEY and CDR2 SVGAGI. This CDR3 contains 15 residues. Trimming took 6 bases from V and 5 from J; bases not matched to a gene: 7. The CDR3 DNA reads TGTGCCAGCAGCATCCGGACTAGCGAGACCGGGGAGCTGTTTTTT. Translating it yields CASSIRTSETGELFF.

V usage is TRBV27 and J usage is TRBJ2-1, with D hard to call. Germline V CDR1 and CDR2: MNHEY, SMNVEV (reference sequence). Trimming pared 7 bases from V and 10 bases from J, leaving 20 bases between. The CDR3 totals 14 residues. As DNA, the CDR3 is TGTGCCAGCAAACCGGGCCCTACTTCCATAGAGCAGTTCTTC. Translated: CASKPGPTSIEQFF.

The CDR3 is CASSPGLATSTDTQYF. CDR3 nucleotides: TGTGCCAGCAGCCCTGGACTAGCGACTAGCACAGATACGCAGTATTTT. The gene calls are TRBV27 and TRBJ2-3; 9 bases align to TRBD2. Trimming removed 6 bases from V and 0 bases from J; junction bases left unmatched: 7. Per germline, CDR1 MNHEY and CDR2 SMNVEV (reference sequence). This CDR3 has 16 residues.

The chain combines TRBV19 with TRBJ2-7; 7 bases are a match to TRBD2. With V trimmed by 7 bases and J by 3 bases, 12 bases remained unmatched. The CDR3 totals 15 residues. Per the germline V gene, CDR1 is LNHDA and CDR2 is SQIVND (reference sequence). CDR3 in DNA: TGTGCCAGTATGGGGCGGGGGAGCAGGAGCTACGAGCAGTACTTC. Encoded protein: CASMGRGSRSYEQYF.

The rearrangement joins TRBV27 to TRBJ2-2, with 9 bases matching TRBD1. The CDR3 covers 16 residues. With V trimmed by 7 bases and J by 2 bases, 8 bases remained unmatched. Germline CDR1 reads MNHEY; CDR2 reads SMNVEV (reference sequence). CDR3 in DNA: TGTGCCAGCAAAAACCGGGACAGGGTAAACACCGGGGAGCTGTTTTTT. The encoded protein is CASKNRDRVNTGELFF.